Sequencing of this T cell receptor beta chain was carried out in a study of blood T cell repertoires in COVID-19. This table comes from immunoSEQ multiplex PCR, and its TCRdb copy is limited to in-frame clones, with some not included. The data show some 120,000 clones, around 87% seen once. V shed 3 bases, J shed 5 bases, and the junction held 0 bases outside the gene matches. The CDR3 spans 12 residues. The genes are TRBV12-3 or TRBV12-4 and TRBJ1-2, with 7 bases lining up with TRBD1. This clonotype originated in a woman aged 55-75 years with acute or convalescent COVID-19. The sample consisted of peripheral blood. The CDR3 DNA is TGTGCCAGCAGTTTGACAGGGTATGGCTACACCTTC. Its protein product is CASSLTGYGYTF.